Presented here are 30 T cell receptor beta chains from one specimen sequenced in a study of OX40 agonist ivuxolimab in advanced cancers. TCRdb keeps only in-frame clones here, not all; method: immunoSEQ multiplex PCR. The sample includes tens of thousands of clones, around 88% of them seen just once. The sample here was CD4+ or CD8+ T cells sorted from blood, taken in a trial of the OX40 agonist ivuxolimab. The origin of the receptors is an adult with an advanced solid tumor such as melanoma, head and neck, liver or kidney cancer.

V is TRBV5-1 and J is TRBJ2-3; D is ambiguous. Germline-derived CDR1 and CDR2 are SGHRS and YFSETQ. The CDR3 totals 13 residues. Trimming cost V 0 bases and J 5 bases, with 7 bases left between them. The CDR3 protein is CASSLEFGDTQYF. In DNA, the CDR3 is TGCGCCAGCAGCTTGGAGTTCGGAGATACGCAGTATTTT. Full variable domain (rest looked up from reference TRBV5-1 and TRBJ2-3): KAGVTQTPRYLIKTRGQQVTLSCSPISGHRSVSWYQQTPGQGLQFLFEYFSETQRNKGNFPGRFSGRQFSNSRSEMNVSTLELGDSALYLCASSLEFGDTQYFGPGTRLTVL.

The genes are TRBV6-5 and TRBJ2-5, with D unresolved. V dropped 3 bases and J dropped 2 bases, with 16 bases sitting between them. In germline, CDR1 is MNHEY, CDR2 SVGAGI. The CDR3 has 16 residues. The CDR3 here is CASSYGHLSPQETQYF. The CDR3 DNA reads TGTGCCAGCAGTTATGGCCACCTTAGCCCTCAAGAGACCCAGTACTTC.

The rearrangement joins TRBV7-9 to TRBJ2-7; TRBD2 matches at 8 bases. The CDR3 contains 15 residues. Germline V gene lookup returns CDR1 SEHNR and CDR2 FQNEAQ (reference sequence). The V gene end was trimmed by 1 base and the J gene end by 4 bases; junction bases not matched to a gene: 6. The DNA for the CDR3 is TGTGCCAGCAGCTTAGTCCCGGGGGGGTTTTACGAGCAGTACTTC. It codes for CASSLVPGGFYEQYF.

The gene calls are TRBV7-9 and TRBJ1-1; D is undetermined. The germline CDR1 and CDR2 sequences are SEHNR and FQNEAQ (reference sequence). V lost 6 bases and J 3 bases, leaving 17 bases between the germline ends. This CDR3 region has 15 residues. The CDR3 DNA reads TGTGCCAGCAGGATGTCCGGGCGTTCCTACACTGAAGCTTTCTTT. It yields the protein CASRMSGRSYTEAFF.

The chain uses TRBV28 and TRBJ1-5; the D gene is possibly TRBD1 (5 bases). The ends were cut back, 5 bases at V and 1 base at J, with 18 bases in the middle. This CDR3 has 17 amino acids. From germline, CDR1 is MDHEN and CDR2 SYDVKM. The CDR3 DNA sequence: TGTGCCAGCAGTAGGGCGGGGACGACCCGGAGCAATCAGCCCCAGCATTTT. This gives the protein CASSRAGTTRSNQPQHF.

The CDR3 nucleotides are TGTGCCAGCAGCCGTCGACAGCCCCAAGAGACCCAGTACTTC. Translating it yields CASSRRQPQETQYF. This chain connects TRBV6-6 to TRBJ2-5; tentative D call: TRBD1 (5 bases). Germline assignment: CDR1 MNHNY and CDR2 SVGAGI (reference sequence). Between the trimmed V and J ends, which lost 6 bases and 1 base, there was a span of 12 bases. This CDR3 is built from 14 residues.

The CDR3 sequence: CASSLWASGAYEQYF. For the CDR3, the DNA is TGTGCCAGCAGCTTGTGGGCTAGCGGAGCCTACGAGCAGTACTTC. The chain couples TRBV5-6 to TRBJ2-7; TRBD2 aligns across 7 bases. CDR3 length: 15 amino acids. Germline assignment: CDR1 SGHDT and CDR2 YYEEEE. Germline trimming cut 1 base from V and 2 bases from J; bases unmatched to any gene: 6.

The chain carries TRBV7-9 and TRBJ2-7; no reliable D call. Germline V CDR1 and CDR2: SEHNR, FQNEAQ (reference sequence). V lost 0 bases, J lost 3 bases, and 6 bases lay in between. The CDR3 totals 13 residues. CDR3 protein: CASSLAVLYEQYF. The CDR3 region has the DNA TGTGCCAGCAGCTTAGCCGTGCTCTACGAGCAGTACTTC.

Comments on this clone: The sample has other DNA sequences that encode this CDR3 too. The CDR3 loop reads CASSDSDNTGELFF. The CDR3 bases are TGTGCCAGCAGTGACTCGGACAACACCGGGGAGCTGTTTTTT. The rearrangement links TRBV6-4 to TRBJ2-2, with D unclear. The germline gives CDR1 MRHNA, CDR2 SNTAGT. V was pared by 0 bases and J by 2 bases, with 4 bases between. The CDR3 is made up of 14 amino acids.

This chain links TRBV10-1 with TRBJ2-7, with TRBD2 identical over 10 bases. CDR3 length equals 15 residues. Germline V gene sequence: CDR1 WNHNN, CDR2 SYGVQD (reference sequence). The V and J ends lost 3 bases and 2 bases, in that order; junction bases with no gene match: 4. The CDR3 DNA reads TGCGCCAGCAGTGATCCTAGCGGGAGTACCTACGAGCAGTACTTC. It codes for CASSDPSGSTYEQYF.

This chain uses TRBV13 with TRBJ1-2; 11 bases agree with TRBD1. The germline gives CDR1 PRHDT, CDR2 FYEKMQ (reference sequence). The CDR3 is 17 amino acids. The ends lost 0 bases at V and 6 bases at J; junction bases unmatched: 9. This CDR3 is CASSLGLSRTGGDGYTF. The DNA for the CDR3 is TGTGCCAGCAGCTTAGGCCTAAGTAGGACAGGGGGCGATGGCTACACCTTC.

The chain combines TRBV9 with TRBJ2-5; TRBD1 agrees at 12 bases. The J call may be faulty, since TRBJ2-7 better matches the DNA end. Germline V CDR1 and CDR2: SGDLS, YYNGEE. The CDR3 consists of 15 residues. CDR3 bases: TGTGCCAGCAGCACGGGACAGGGGGCTCTGTACGAGCAGTACTTC. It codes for CASSTGQGALYEQYF.

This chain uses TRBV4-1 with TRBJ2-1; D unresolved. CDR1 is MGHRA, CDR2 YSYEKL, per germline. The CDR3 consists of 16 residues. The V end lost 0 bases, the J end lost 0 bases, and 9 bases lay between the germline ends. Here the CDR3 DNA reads TGCGCCAGCAGCCAAGATGTGCGGCGCTCCTACAATGAGCAGTTCTTC. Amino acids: CASSQDVRRSYNEQFF.

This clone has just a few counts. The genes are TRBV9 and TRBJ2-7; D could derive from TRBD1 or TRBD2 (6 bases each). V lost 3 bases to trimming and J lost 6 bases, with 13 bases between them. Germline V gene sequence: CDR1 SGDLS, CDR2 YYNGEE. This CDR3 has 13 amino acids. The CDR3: CASSARGGGEQYF. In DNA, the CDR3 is TGTGCCAGCAGCGCGCGAGGAGGGGGCGAGCAGTACTTC.

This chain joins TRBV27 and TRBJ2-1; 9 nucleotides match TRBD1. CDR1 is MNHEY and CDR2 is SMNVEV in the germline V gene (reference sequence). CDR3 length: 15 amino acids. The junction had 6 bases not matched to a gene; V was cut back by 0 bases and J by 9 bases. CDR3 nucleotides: TGTGCCAGCAGTTTATCGACAGGGGGGGGGAGTGAGCAGTTCTTC. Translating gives CASSLSTGGGSEQFF.

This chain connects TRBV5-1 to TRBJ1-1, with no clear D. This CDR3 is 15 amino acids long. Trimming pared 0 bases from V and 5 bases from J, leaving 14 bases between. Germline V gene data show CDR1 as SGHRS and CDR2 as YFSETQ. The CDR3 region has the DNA TGCGCCAGCAGCTTGGGCTCCGGCAGGTCGACTGAAGCTTTCTTT. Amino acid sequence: CASSLGSGRSTEAFF.

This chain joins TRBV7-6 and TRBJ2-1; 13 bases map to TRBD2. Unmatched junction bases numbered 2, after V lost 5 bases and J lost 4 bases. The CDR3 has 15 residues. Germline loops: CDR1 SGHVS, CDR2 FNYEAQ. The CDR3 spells CASSLTSGRYNEQFF. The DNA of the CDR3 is TGTGCCAGCAGCCTGACTAGCGGGAGGTACAATGAGCAGTTCTTC.

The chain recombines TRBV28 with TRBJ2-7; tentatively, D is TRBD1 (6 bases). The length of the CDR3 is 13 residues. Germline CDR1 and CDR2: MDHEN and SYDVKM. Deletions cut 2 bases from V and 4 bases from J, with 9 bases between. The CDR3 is CASSLGGGYEQYF. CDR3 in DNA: TGTGCCAGCAGTTTAGGGGGCGGGTACGAGCAGTACTTC.

The CDR3 DNA is TGTGCCACCAGCAGAGATCGGGGGGGACATCAGCCCCAGCATTTT. Encoded protein: CATSRDRGGHQPQHF. The genes are TRBV15 and TRBJ1-5; maybe TRBD1 (5 bases). The germline V gene has CDR1 LNHNV and CDR2 YYDKDF (reference sequence). V lost 0 bases and J 5 bases, leaving 11 bases between the germline ends. This CDR3 has 15 residues.

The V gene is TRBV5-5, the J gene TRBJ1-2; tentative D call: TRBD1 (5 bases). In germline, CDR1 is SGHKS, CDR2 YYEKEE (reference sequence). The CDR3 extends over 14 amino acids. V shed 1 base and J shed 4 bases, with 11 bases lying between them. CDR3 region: CASSLLQVPYGYTF. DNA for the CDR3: TGTGCCAGCAGCTTGTTACAGGTCCCCTATGGCTACACCTTC.

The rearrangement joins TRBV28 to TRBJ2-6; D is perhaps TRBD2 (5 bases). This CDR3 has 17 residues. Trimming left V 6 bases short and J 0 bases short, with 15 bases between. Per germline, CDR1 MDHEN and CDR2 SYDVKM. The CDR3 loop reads CASSPDLSSSGANVLTF. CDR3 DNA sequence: TGTGCCAGCAGCCCGGACTTATCAAGCTCTGGGGCCAACGTCCTGACTTTC.

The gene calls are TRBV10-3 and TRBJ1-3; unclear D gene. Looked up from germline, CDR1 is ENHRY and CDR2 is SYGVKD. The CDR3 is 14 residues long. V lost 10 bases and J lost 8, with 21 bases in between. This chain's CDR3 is CATSTEIPADTIYF. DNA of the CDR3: TGTGCCACGTCTACAGAAATCCCCGCCGACACCATATATTTT.

CDR3: CSVGSGRGYEQYF. The CDR3 bases are TGCAGCGTTGGGAGCGGGAGGGGGTACGAGCAGTACTTC. The chain employs TRBV29-1 and TRBJ2-7; 10 bases align to TRBD2. The V segment lost 4 bases and the J segment 4 bases; nucleotides outside the gene matches: 4. This CDR3 has 13 amino acids. Germline CDR1 is SQVTM and CDR2 is ANQGSEA.

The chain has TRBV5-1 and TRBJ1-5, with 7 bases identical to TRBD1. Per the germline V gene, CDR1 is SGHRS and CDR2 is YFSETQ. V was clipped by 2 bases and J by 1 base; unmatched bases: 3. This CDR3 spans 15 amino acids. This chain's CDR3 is CASSFIGGSNQPQHF. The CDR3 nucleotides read TGCGCCAGCAGCTTCATAGGGGGCAGCAATCAGCCCCAGCATTTT.

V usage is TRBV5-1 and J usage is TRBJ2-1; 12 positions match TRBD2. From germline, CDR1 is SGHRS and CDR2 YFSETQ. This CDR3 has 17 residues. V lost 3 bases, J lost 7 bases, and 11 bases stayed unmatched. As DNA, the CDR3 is TGCGCCAGCAGCTCCAACCCACTAGCGGGAGGAGGTAATGAGCAGTTCTTC. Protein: CASSSNPLAGGGNEQFF.

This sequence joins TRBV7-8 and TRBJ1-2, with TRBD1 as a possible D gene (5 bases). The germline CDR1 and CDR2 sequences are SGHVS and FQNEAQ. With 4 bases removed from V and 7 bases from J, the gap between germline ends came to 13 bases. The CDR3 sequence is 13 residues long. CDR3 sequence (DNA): TGTGCCAGCAGCTCGGGGGTCTTTTTTGGCTACACCTTC. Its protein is CASSSGVFFGYTF.

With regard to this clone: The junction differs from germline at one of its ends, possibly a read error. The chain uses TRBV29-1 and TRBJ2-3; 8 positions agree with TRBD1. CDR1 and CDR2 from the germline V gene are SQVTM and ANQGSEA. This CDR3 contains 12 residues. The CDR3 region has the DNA TGCAGCTCTGACAGGGGCACAGATGCGCAGTATTTT. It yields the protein CSSDRGTDAQYF.

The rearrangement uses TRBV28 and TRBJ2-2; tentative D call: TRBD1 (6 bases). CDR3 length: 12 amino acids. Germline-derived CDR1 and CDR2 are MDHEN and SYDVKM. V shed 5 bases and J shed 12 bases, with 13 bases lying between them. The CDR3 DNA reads TGTGCCAGCAGTGTAGCCCGGGACAAGCTGTTTTTT. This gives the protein CASSVARDKLFF.

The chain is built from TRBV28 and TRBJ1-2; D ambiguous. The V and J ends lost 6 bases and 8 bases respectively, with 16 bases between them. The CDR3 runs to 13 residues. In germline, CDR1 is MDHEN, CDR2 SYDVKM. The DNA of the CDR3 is TGTGCCAGCAGCGCTACCCCAACCGGGGGCTACACCTTC. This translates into CASSATPTGGYTF.

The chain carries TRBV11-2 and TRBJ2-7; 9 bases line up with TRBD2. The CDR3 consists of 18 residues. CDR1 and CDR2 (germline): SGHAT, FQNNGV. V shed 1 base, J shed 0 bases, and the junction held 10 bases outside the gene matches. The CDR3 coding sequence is TGTGCCAGCAGCTTAGCCCGAACTAGCGGGTCGAGCTCCTACGAGCAGTACTTC. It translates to CASSLARTSGSSSYEQYF.